The 18 T cell receptor beta chains below all came from one sample that was sequenced in a study (dated by TCRdb to the mid-2010s). Libraries were made using RT-PCR. Sequencing was performed on an Illumina MiSeq. TCRdb ran its own pipeline on the public reads, namely fastp trimming at Q25 and MiXCR clone calling, and kept in-frame beta chains. Under each unique CDR3 protein, matching rows form one entry showing the most common genes and DNA. This sample holds about 680,000 distinct CDR3 sequences; 14% were observed only once. The top ten constitute 3% to 4.5% of the sample. The sample consisted of memory CD4+ T cells from blood. These receptors were obtained from a female donor in good health, serving as a healthy control.

This clonotype was found many times. V usage is TRBV7-2 and J usage is TRBJ2-3, with 7 positions matching TRBD2. Germline CDR1 reads SGHTA; CDR2 reads FQGNSA. CDR3 length equals 15 residues. After removal of 5 bases from V and 0 bases from J, the junction contained 5 bases not matched to a gene. This CDR3 reads CASSPMGGSTDTQYF. DNA for the CDR3: TGTGCCAGCAGCCCCATGGGGGGGAGCACAGATACGCAGTATTTT.

V gene TRBV9 combines with J gene TRBJ2-5, with 14 bases identical to TRBD2. The CDR3 covers 16 residues. Per the germline V gene, CDR1 is SGDLS and CDR2 is YYNGEE. V was clipped by 4 bases and J by 5 bases; unmatched bases: 7. This CDR3 is CASSPAGLAGAETQYF. CDR3 bases: TGTGCCAGCAGCCCGGCGGGACTAGCGGGAGCGGAGACCCAGTACTTC.

There are a few counts of this clonotype. The V call is TRBV12-3 or TRBV12-4, the J call TRBJ2-7, with unresolved D. Deletions cut 6 bases from V and 4 bases from J, with 13 bases between. There are 13 residues in the CDR3. The CDR3 sequence: CASSLQTIYEQYF. CDR3 nucleotide sequence: TGTGCCAGCAGCCTACAAACAATATACGAGCAGTACTTC.

Many counts were recorded for this clonotype. CDR3 in DNA: TGTGCCAGCAGTCCCGCGGGCAACAATCCCGGGGAGCTGTTTTTT. Its translation: CASSPAGNNPGELFF. The chain combines TRBV27 with TRBJ2-2, with D possibly matching TRBD2 (5 bases). The ends were cut back, 5 bases at V and 6 bases at J, with 16 bases in the middle. CDR3 size: 15 residues. Germline V gene sequence: CDR1 MNHEY, CDR2 SMNVEV (reference sequence).

This chain joins TRBV5-1 and TRBJ2-7; TRBD1 aligns across 7 bases. Germline V lookup: CDR1 SGHRS, CDR2 YFSETQ. V was pared by 3 bases and J by 3 bases, with 6 bases of the junction left unmatched. The CDR3 contains 14 residues. This CDR3 reads CASSSGTANYEQYF. CDR3 sequence (DNA): TGCGCCAGCAGCTCTGGGACAGCAAACTACGAGCAGTACTTC.

The chain couples TRBV28 to TRBJ2-7; 7 bases are shared with TRBD1. CDR3 length equals 13 residues. Germline CDR1 and CDR2: MDHEN and SYDVKM. V lost 6 bases, J lost 5 bases, and 7 bases stayed unmatched. The CDR3 reads CASRVGTADEQYF. In nucleotides, the CDR3 is TGTGCCAGCAGGGTAGGGACAGCCGACGAGCAGTACTTC.

This clonotype was seen repeatedly, ten times or more. J is TRBJ2-1 and V is TRBV12-3 or TRBV12-4; no clear D. Trimming shortened V by 3 bases and J by 4 bases, and 13 bases separated the two germline ends. The CDR3 is 15 amino acids. This CDR3 reads CASSLAGQPYNEQFF. The DNA of the CDR3 is TGTGCCAGCAGTTTGGCAGGCCAGCCTTACAATGAGCAGTTCTTC.

This clonotype was counted many times. The chain employs TRBV20-1 and TRBJ2-7; tentatively, D is TRBD2 (5 bases). Looked up from germline, CDR1 is DFQATT and CDR2 is SNEGSKA (reference sequence). Trimming stripped 2 bases from V and 7 bases from J, with 6 bases between. The CDR3 extends over 10 amino acids. The CDR3 is CSARWEEQYF. CDR3 coding DNA: TGCAGTGCTAGATGGGAGGAGCAGTACTTC.

The chain joins TRBV5-1 to TRBJ2-3, with TRBD1 identical over 9 bases. V was pared by 0 bases and J by 2 bases, with 7 bases of the junction left unmatched. CDR1 SGHRS and CDR2 YFSETQ come from the germline V gene. The CDR3 consists of 17 residues. The CDR3 reads CASSLVRDRDYTDTQYF. As DNA, the CDR3 is TGCGCCAGCAGCTTGGTTCGGGACAGGGACTACACAGATACGCAGTATTTT.

The rearrangement links TRBV5-5 to TRBJ2-5; D might be TRBD1 (6 bases). CDR1 SGHKS and CDR2 YYEKEE come from the germline V gene (reference sequence). Trimming cost V 3 bases and J 2 bases, with 14 bases left between them. CDR3 size: 15 residues. This chain's CDR3 is CASSYVAGVQETQYF. DNA of the CDR3: TGTGCCAGCAGCTATGTGGCAGGGGTGCAAGAGACCCAGTACTTC.

The rearrangement joins TRBV19 to TRBJ2-2; 10 bases are shared with TRBD2. Per germline, CDR1 LNHDA and CDR2 SQIVND (reference sequence). V gave up 7 bases and J gave up 3 bases; unmatched junction bases: 14. This CDR3 has 18 residues. CDR3 loop: CASTPRRVAGGYTGELFF. The CDR3 coding sequence is TGTGCCAGTACCCCCCGAAGGGTAGCGGGAGGCTACACCGGGGAGCTGTTTTTT.

This clonotype has a handful of counts. The V gene is TRBV28, the J gene TRBJ2-5; 7 bases line up with TRBD1. V dropped 5 bases and J dropped 12; count of bases not matched to a gene: 9. Per germline, CDR1 MDHEN and CDR2 SYDVKM. The CDR3 length is 12 residues. CDR3 amino acids: CASSRTGPFEYF. For the CDR3, the DNA is TGTGCCAGCAGTCGGACAGGTCCCTTTGAGTACTTC.

The genes are TRBV7-2 and TRBJ1-4, with D tentatively TRBD1 (6 bases). The germline V and J ends were trimmed by 11 bases and 6 bases, with 13 bases remaining between them. CDR1 and CDR2 (germline): SGHTA, FQGNSA. CDR3 length: 12 amino acids. CDR3 DNA sequence: TGTGCCCCCTCGCGGGGGCATGAAAAACTGTTTTTT. As protein: CAPSRGHEKLFF.

The chain combines TRBV7-8 with TRBJ1-5; D call uncertain. The CDR3 extends over 15 amino acids. The germline V and J ends were trimmed by 9 bases and 0 bases, with 15 bases remaining between them. The V gene's germline CDR1 is SGHVS and CDR2 FQNEAQ. CDR3 bases: TGTGCCAGTGGCGGAAAGACCGATAGCAATCAGCCCCAGCATTTT. It yields the protein CASGGKTDSNQPQHF.

This clonotype appeared a few times. The chain couples TRBV28 to TRBJ1-2; possible D gene TRBD1, 6 bases. Trimming stripped 6 bases from V and 4 bases from J, with 12 bases between. The CDR3 extends over 13 amino acids. From germline, CDR1 is MDHEN and CDR2 SYDVKM. The CDR3 sequence: CASSKTGFYGYTF. In nucleotides, the CDR3 is TGTGCCAGCAGCAAAACAGGGTTCTATGGCTACACCTTC.

The chain uses TRBV19 and TRBJ2-2, with 7 nucleotides matching TRBD1. Looked up from germline, CDR1 is LNHDA and CDR2 is SQIVND (reference sequence). The CDR3 has 13 residues. V trimming: 11 bases; J trimming: 4 bases; junction bases outside the gene matches: 7. The CDR3 DNA follows: TGTGCCCTACAGGGGCTTGGCACCGGGGAGCTGTTTTTT. It codes for CALQGLGTGELFF.

This clonotype was counted ten times or more. The V gene is TRBV12-3 or TRBV12-4, the J gene TRBJ2-7; 8 bases agree with TRBD1. This CDR3 has 14 amino acids. The J segment lost 2 bases and the V segment lost 5 bases, leaving 5 bases of the junction unmatched. In nucleotides, the CDR3 is TGTGCCAGCAGTACGGGGACAGGTACCTACGAGCAGTACTTC. Its translation: CASSTGTGTYEQYF.

This clonotype was detected a few times. The V and J genes are TRBV12-3 or TRBV12-4 and TRBJ1-2; D perhaps matches TRBD1 (5 bases). Deletions cut 6 bases from V and 5 bases from J, with 19 bases between. This CDR3 comprises 15 residues. CDR3 DNA: TGTGCCAGCAGCGGCGGGGGAGGCGCCTATTATGGCTACACCTTC. Protein product: CASSGGGGAYYGYTF.